These T cell receptor beta chains were read from a single sample in a study of cytomegalovirus exposure and HLA in healthy donors. Using immunoSEQ multiplex PCR, the repertoire was profiled, and TCRdb retains in-frame clones only, with some absent. The sample carries 150,000 to 190,000 clones, more than 75% recorded once. The sample taken for sequencing was PBMCs. These receptors all stem from a woman aged 18-30 years in good health and CMV-seronegative. Each CDR3 is given with its conserved first and last residue. A D gene is named only where the DNA matches it firmly. A row's size may be missing; if present it is once, few, many or a size class.

j_call | clone_size | d_call | v_call | cdr3_aa | cdr3_nt
TRBJ2-7 | - | TRBD1 | TRBV6-5 | CASSYSGTGSYEQYF | TGTGCCAGCAGTTACTCCGGGACAGGGAGTTACGAGCAGTACTTC
TRBJ1-5 | - | - | TRBV5-1 | CASSPSGPNQPQHF | TGCGCCAGCAGCCCGTCAGGTCCCAATCAGCCCCAGCATTTT
TRBJ1-3 | - | - | TRBV6-5 | CASSYSGGAGNTIYF | TGTGCCAGCAGTTACTCGGGGGGAGCTGGAAACACCATATATTTT
TRBJ2-3 | - | - | TRBV11-2 | CASRPTGGTDTQYF | TGTGCCAGCAGACCTACAGGAGGCACAGATACGCAGTATTTT
TRBJ2-7 | - | TRBD2 | TRBV7-2 | CASSSGLAYIYEQYF | TGTGCCAGCAGCTCCGGACTAGCGTATATCTACGAGCAGTACTTC
TRBJ2-7 | - | TRBD2 | TRBV7-2 | CASSFKAGGPGEQYF | TGTGCCAGCAGCTTTAAAGCGGGAGGGCCGGGAGAGCAGTACTTC
TRBJ2-2 | - | - | TRBV7-9 | CASHKPGENTGELFF | TGTGCCAGCCACAAACCGGGGGAGAACACCGGGGAGCTGTTTTTT
TRBJ2-5 | - | TRBD2 | TRBV7-8 | CASSRSGRSQETQYF | TGTGCCAGCAGCCGTAGCGGGAGGAGTCAAGAGACCCAGTACTTC
TRBJ1-2 | - | TRBD1 | TRBV7-3 | CASSRDRAGYGYTF | TGTGCCAGCAGCCGGGACAGGGCGGGCTATGGCTACACCTTC
TRBJ2-7 | - | TRBD1 | TRBV2 | CASSDLGRSGTGIYEQYF | TGTGCCAGCAGTGATCTCGGGCGGTCGGGGACAGGGATCTACGAGCAGTACTTC
TRBJ2-3 | once | TRBD1 | TRBV9 | CASSFLQGAGTQYF | TGTGCCAGCAGCTTCTTACAGGGGGCAGGTACGCAGTATTTT
TRBJ2-3 | - | - | TRBV4-3 | CASSLSSLGTDTQYF | TGCGCCAGCAGCTTGAGTTCCCTTGGCACAGATACGCAGTATTTT
TRBJ1-2 | - | TRBD1 | TRBV7-9 | CASSQGAGTGVYGYTF | TGTGCCAGCAGCCAAGGGGCCGGGACAGGGGTGTATGGCTACACCTTC
TRBJ2-5 | - | - | TRBV7-2 | CASSLARTGTYQETQYF | TGTGCCAGCAGCTTAGCGAGAACAGGAACGTACCAAGAGACCCAGTACTTC
TRBJ2-7 | - | TRBD2 | TRBV15 | CATSRISGRAVLGEQYF | TGTGCCACCAGCAGGATTTCGGGGAGGGCGGTTCTTGGCGAGCAGTACTTC
TRBJ2-3 | - | - | TRBV7-8 | CASSSAQGWADTQYF | TGTGCCAGCAGCTCGGCCCAGGGGTGGGCAGATACGCAGTATTTT
TRBJ2-7 | - | - | TRBV5-1 | CASSLATAGVVNEQYF | TGCGCCAGCAGCTTGGCAACGGCCGGGGTGGTCAACGAGCAGTACTTC
TRBJ1-3 | - | - | TRBV7-9 | CASSPGTTSGNTIYF | TGTGCCAGCAGCCCAGGCACGACCTCTGGAAACACCATATATTTT
TRBJ2-6 | - | TRBD1 | TRBV25-1 | CASSVTTGGGSGANVLTF | TGTGCCAGCAGTGTAACTACAGGGGGAGGCTCTGGGGCCAACGTCCTGACTTTC
TRBJ2-2 | - | TRBD2 | TRBV2 | CASSLAGGTGELFF | TGTGCCAGCAGTCTAGCGGGGGGCACCGGGGAGCTGTTTTTT
TRBJ2-2 | - | TRBD2 | TRBV9 | CASSVSSGKGGELFF | TGTGCCAGCAGCGTTTCTAGCGGGAAAGGCGGGGAGCTGTTTTTT
TRBJ2-5 | - | TRBD2 | TRBV6-9 | CASSSTSGETQYF | TGTGCCAGCAGTTCGACTAGCGGAGAGACCCAGTACTTC
TRBJ2-7 | once | TRBD2 | TRBV6-6 | CASNPRAGLTYEQYF | TGTGCCAGCAACCCCCGAGCGGGACTTACCTACGAGCAGTACTTC
TRBJ1-5 | - | TRBD1 | TRBV2 | CASSTLLGQGEYSNQPQHF | TGTGCCAGCAGCACCCTCCTGGGGCAGGGGGAGTATAGCAATCAGCCCCAGCATTTT
TRBJ2-3 | - | - | TRBV5-5 | CASTRPPGDTQYF | TGTGCCAGCACCCGGCCGCCGGGGGATACGCAGTATTTT
TRBJ1-4 | - | - | TRBV4-1 | CASSQDVALNEKLFF | TGCGCCAGCAGCCAAGATGTGGCCCTTAATGAAAAACTGTTTTTT
TRBJ2-5 | - | TRBD2 | TRBV11-2 | CASSAGLAGGRETQYF | TGTGCCAGCAGCGCCGGGCTCGCGGGAGGGCGAGAGACCCAGTACTTC
TRBJ1-2 | - | TRBD1 | TRBV30 | CARTGQTFYGYTF | TGTGCCCGGACGGGACAGACCTTCTATGGCTACACCTTC
TRBJ2-3 | - | - | TRBV5-6 | CASSLGSADTQYF | TGTGCCAGCAGCTTGGGCTCAGCAGATACGCAGTATTTT
TRBJ2-7 | - | TRBD2 | TRBV18 | CASSLGLAGGSEQYF | TGTGCCAGCTCACTTGGACTAGCGGGAGGTTCCGAGCAGTACTTC